A selection of T cell receptor beta chains follows, all from one sample in a study of beta chain features in type 1 diabetes. Profiled with immunoSEQ multiplex PCR; TCRdb holds only in-frame clones, not every one. The data contain about 150,000 clones, about a tenth of them seen just once; the ten biggest clones take up approximately 0.46%. The material sequenced was central memory CD4+ T cells from blood. Receptors originate from a man aged 25 to 40 with type 1 diabetes. Both conserved end residues are part of each CDR3. A D gene is named only where the DNA matches it firmly. Where a row states a size, it is once, few, many or the class of an expanded clone; other rows omit it.

D gene	V gene	J gene	clone size	CDR3 protein	CDR3 DNA
-	TRBV19	TRBJ2-2	few	CASEVAGNTGELFF	TGTGCCAGTGAAGTGGCGGGAAACACCGGGGAGCTGTTTTTT
-	TRBV28	TRBJ2-7	-	CASSFAGPSPNEQYF	TGTGCCAGCAGTTTCGCAGGGCCCAGTCCTAACGAGCAGTACTTC
-	TRBV11-3	TRBJ1-1	-	CASSLGENTEAFF	TGTGCCAGCAGCTTAGGAGAGAACACTGAAGCTTTCTTT
TRBD1	TRBV7-9	TRBJ2-3	few	CASSYLLRTGTTSTDTQYF	TGTGCCAGCAGCTACTTACTCCGGACAGGAACTACTAGCACAGATACGCAGTATTTT
TRBD2	TRBV4-3	TRBJ2-1	-	CASSQEAIFGGSSYNEQFF	TGCGCCAGCAGCCAAGAAGCTATTTTTGGCGGGAGCTCCTACAATGAGCAGTTCTTC
-	TRBV6-5	TRBJ2-1	-	CASSYSYAASYNEQFF	TGTGCCAGCAGTTACTCGTATGCGGCCTCCTACAATGAGCAGTTCTTC
TRBD1	TRBV19	TRBJ1-2	once	CASSLDRHYGYTF	TGTGCCAGTAGTTTGGACAGGCACTATGGCTACACCTTC
TRBD1	TRBV10-3	TRBJ1-3	few	CAAGTERTIYF	TGTGCCGCCGGGACAGAGAGAACCATATATTTT
-	TRBV5-1	TRBJ1-2	few	CASSEETGYGYTF	TGCGCCAGCAGCGAAGAGACAGGATATGGCTACACCTTC
TRBD1	TRBV7-2	TRBJ1-5	-	CASSWGPDRGLQPQHF	TGTGCCAGCAGCTGGGGACCGGACAGGGGGCTTCAGCCCCAGCATTTT
TRBD1	TRBV7-3	TRBJ1-1	-	CASSLQGSAEAFF	TGTGCCAGCAGCCTACAGGGGAGCGCTGAAGCTTTCTTT
-	TRBV5-1	TRBJ2-7	few	CASSSGSVPYEQYF	TGCGCCAGCAGCTCCGGGAGTGTCCCGTACGAGCAGTACTTC
-	TRBV7-2	TRBJ2-7	few	CASSSQTYEQYF	TGTGCCAGCAGCTCACAGACCTACGAGCAGTACTTC
-	TRBV6-5	TRBJ2-5	-	CASSRSRIQETQYF	TGTGCCAGCAGTCGATCGCGAATTCAAGAGACCCAGTACTTC
TRBD2	TRBV28	TRBJ2-3	few	CASRRRAGDTQYF	TGTGCCAGCAGAAGACGAGCGGGGGATACGCAGTATTTT
TRBD2	TRBV5-1	TRBJ2-3	few	CASSLGLSESTDTQYF	TGCGCCAGCAGCCTGGGACTATCCGAGAGCACAGATACGCAGTATTTT
TRBD2	TRBV9	TRBJ2-1	-	CASSLGTSGNSYNEQFF	TGTGCCAGCAGCCTAGGGACTAGCGGGAACTCCTACAATGAGCAGTTCTTC
TRBD1	TRBV2	TRBJ1-1	few	CASSRQGDLTEAFF	TGTGCCAGCAGCCGACAGGGGGACTTGACTGAAGCTTTCTTT
TRBD1	TRBV5-1	TRBJ2-7	few	CASSLAPGQGAYEQYF	TGCGCCAGCAGCTTGGCCCCGGGACAGGGTGCCTACGAGCAGTACTTC
TRBD1	TRBV28	TRBJ1-2	-	CASSPGGTNYGYTF	TGTGCCAGCAGTCCAGGGGGCACCAACTATGGCTACACCTTC
-	TRBV29-1	TRBJ2-3	-	CSVEGAEGSTDTQYF	TGCAGCGTTGAAGGAGCGGAAGGGAGCACAGATACGCAGTATTTT
-	TRBV7-9	TRBJ1-1	few	CASSLGGIDTEAFF	TGTGCCAGCAGCTTAGGAGGGATAGACACTGAAGCTTTCTTT
TRBD2	TRBV29-1	TRBJ2-3	-	CSVAGLANTDTQYF	TGCAGCGTTGCGGGACTAGCGAACACAGATACGCAGTATTTT
-	TRBV5-4	TRBJ2-3	few	CASSLQGSTDTQYF	TGTGCCAGCAGCCTACAGGGAAGCACAGATACGCAGTATTTT
-	TRBV5-1	TRBJ2-1	few	CASSLGHNEQFF	TGCGCCAGCAGCTTGGGGCACAATGAGCAGTTCTTC